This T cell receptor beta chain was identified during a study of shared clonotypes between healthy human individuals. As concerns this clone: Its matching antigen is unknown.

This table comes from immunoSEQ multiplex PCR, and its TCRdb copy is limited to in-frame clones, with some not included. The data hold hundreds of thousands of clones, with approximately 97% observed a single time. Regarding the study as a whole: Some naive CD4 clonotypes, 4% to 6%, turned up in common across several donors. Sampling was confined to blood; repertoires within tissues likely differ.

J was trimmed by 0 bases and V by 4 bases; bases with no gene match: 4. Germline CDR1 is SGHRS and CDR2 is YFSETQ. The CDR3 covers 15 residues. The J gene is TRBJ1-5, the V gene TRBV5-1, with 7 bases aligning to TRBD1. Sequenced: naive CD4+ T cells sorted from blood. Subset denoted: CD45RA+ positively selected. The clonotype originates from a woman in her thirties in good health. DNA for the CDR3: TGCGCCAGCAGCCCAGGGGGGAATAGCAATCAGCCCCAGCATTTT. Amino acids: CASSPGGNSNQPQHF.